This TCR beta chain was captured in a study of OX40 agonist ivuxolimab in advanced cancers. Sequenced by immunoSEQ multiplex PCR; TCRdb stores in-frame clones only, minus some. Seen here are 80,000 to 130,000 clones, less than 95% observed once, and the top ten hold about 0.29%. The V gene end was trimmed by 6 bases and the J gene end by 4 bases; junction bases not matched to a gene: 7. CDR1 is MDHEN, CDR2 SYDVKM, per germline. This CDR3 region has 14 residues. The chain recombines TRBV28 with TRBJ2-5; 8 nucleotides line up with TRBD2. This receptor was obtained from an adult with an advanced solid tumor such as melanoma, head and neck, liver or kidney cancer. This material consisted of CD4+ or CD8+ T cells sorted from blood, taken in a trial of the OX40 agonist ivuxolimab. CDR3 nucleotides: TGTGCCAGCAGAATAGCGGGAAGGGTAGAGACCCAGTACTTC. This gives the protein CASRIAGRVETQYF.